What follows describes a single T cell receptor beta chain. Its antigen is not identified. Trimming left V 1 base short and J 5 bases short, with 12 bases between. The CDR3 has 14 amino acids. Per germline, CDR1 SGHRS and CDR2 YFSETQ. PCR employed 60 Vbeta and 13 Jbeta primers. Profiling relied on immunoSEQ multiplex PCR, and the TCRdb table lists in-frame clones only, not all of them. The sample lists 250,000 to 350,000 clones, about 87% occurring once. These data are taken from a study of cytomegalovirus exposure and HLA in healthy donors. Points from the study as a whole: Information on immune exposure was restricted to one variable (CMV serostatus).

Despite likely unrecorded immune exposures, the donors were nominally healthy at the time of sampling. Sequencing was performed on PBMCs. This receptor was taken from a woman aged 18-29 years in good health and CMV-seronegative. This sequence joins TRBV5-1 and TRBJ2-5; a weak D match, TRBD2 (6 bases). The CDR3 DNA follows: TGCGCCAGCAGCTTGATAACTAGCCCGGAGACCCAGTACTTC. The encoded protein is CASSLITSPETQYF.